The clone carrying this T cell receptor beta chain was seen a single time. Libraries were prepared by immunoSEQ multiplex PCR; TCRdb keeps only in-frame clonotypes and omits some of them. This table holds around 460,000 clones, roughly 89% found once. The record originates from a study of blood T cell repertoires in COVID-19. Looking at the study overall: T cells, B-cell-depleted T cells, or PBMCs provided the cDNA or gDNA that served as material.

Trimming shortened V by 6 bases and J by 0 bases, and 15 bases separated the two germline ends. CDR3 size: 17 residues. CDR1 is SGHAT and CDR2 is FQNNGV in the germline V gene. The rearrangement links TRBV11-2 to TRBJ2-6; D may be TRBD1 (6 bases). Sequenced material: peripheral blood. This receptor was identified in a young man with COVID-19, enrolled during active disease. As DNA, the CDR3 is TGTGCCAGCAGACATTGGGGGCTATCCTCTGGGGCCAACGTCCTGACTTTC. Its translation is CASRHWGLSSGANVLTF.